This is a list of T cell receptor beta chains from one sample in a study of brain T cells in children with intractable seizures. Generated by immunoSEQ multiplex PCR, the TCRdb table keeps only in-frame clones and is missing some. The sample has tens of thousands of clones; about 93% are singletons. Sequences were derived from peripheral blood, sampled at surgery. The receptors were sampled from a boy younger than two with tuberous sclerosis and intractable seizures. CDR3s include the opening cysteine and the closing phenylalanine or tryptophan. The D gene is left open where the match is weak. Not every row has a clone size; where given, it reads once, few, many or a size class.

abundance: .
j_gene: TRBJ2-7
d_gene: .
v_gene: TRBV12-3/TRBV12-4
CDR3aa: CASSLGRTYEQYF
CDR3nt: TGTGCCAGCAGTTTAGGCAGAACCTACGAGCAGTACTTC

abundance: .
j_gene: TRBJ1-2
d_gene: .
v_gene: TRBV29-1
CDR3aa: CSAEILRGYGYTF
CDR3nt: TGCAGCGCCGAAATCCTGCGGGGCTATGGCTACACCTTC

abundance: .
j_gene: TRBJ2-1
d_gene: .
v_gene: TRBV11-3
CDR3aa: CASSFHGGSYNEQFF
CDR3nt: TGTGCCAGCAGCTTTCACGGAGGCTCCTACAATGAGCAGTTCTTC

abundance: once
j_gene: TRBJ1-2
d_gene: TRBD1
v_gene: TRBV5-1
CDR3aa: CASSGGTGGAYGYTF
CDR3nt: TGCGCCAGCAGCGGCGGGACAGGGGGAGCTTATGGCTACACCTTC

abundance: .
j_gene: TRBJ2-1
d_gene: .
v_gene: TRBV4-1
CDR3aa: CASSQDAGHYNEQFF
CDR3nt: TGCGCCAGCAGCCAAGATGCGGGGCACTACAATGAGCAGTTCTTC

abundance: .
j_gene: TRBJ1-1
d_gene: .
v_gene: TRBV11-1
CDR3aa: CASSLAPPANTEAFF
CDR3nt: TGTGCCAGCAGCTTAGCCCCACCAGCGAACACTGAAGCTTTCTTT

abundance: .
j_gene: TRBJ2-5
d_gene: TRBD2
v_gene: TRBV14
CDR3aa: CASSQGGLAGQETQYF
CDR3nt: TGTGCCAGCAGCCAAGGCGGACTAGCGGGCCAAGAGACCCAGTACTTC

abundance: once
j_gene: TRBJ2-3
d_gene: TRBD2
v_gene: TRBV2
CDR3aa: CASSAGLWGDTQYF
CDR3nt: TGTGCCAGCAGTGCGGGACTATGGGGGGATACGCAGTATTTT

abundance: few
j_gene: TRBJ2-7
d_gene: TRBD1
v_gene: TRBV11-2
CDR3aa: CASSPRQGAYEQYF
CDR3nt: TGTGCCAGCAGCCCCCGGCAGGGGGCCTACGAGCAGTACTTC

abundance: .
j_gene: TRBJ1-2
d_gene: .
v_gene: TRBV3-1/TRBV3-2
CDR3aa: CASSQDLPSRRALYGYTF
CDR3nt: TGTGCCAGCAGCCAAGATCTCCCATCTCGGAGGGCCCTTTATGGCTACACCTTC

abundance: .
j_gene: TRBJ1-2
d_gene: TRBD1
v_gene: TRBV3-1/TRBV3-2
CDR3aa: CASSQGDRGGYGYTF
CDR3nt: TGTGCCAGCAGCCAAGGGGACAGGGGCGGCTATGGCTACACCTTC

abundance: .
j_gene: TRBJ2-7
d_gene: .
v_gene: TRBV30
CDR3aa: CAWNPQGGPYEQYF
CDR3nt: TGTGCCTGGAATCCACAGGGTGGACCCTACGAGCAGTACTTC

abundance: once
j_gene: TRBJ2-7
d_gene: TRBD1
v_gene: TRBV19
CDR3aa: CASSISSGQGYEQYF
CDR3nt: TGTGCCAGTAGTATAAGTTCGGGACAGGGGTACGAGCAGTACTTC

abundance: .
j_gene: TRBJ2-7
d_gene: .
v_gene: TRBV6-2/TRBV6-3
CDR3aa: CASSHDYAEQYF
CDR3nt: TGTGCCAGCAGCCATGACTACGCCGAGCAGTACTTC

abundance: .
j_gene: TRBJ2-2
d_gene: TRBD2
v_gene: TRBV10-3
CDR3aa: CAISEPLGLSGELFF
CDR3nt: TGTGCCATCAGTGAGCCCCTGGGACTATCCGGGGAGCTGTTTTTT

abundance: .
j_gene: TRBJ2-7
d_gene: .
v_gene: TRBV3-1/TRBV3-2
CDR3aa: CASSLRGGPNEQYF
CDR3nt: TGTGCCAGCAGCCTTAGGGGGGGGCCGAACGAGCAGTACTTC

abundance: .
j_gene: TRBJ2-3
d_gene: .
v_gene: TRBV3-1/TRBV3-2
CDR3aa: CASSQPFLPGADTQYF
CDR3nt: TGTGCCAGCAGCCAACCTTTTTTACCGGGGGCAGATACGCAGTATTTT

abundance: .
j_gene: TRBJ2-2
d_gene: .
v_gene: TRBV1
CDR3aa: CTSSQLGAGDRSGELFF
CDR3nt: TGCACCAGCAGCCAGTTAGGAGCGGGGGATCGCTCCGGGGAGCTGTTTTTT

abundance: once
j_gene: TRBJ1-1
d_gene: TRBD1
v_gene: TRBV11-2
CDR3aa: CASSFRGPTEAFF
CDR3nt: TGTGCCAGCAGCTTCAGGGGGCCCACTGAAGCTTTCTTT

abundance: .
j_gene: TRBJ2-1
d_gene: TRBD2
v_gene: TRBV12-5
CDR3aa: CASGLKLMLAREENEQFF
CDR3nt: TGTGCTAGTGGTTTGAAGCTAATGTTAGCGCGGGAGGAGAATGAGCAGTTCTTC

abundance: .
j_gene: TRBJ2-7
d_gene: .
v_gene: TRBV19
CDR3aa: CASSITGTYEQYF
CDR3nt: TGTGCCAGTAGTATCACGGGTACCTACGAGCAGTACTTC

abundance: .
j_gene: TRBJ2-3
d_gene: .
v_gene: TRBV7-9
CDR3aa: CASSSTDTQYF
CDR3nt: TGTGCCAGCAGCTCCACAGATACGCAGTATTTT

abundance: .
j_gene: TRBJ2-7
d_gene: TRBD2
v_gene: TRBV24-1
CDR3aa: CATSDTGTSGSYEQYF
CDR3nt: TGTGCCACCAGTGATACCGGGACTAGCGGGAGCTACGAGCAGTACTTC

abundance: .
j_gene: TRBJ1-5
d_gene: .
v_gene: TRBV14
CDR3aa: CASSQDLFGPQHF
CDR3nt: TGTGCCAGCAGCCAAGACCTTTTTGGGCCCCAGCATTTT

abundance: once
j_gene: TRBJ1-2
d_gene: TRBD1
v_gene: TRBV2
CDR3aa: CASSKQGGITHSYTF
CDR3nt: TGTGCCAGCAGTAAACAGGGGGGTATCACACACAGCTACACCTTC

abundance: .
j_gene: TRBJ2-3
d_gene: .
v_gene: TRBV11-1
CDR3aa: CASSAGTRTDTQYF
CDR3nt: TGTGCCAGCAGCGCCGGGACTCGGACAGATACGCAGTATTTT

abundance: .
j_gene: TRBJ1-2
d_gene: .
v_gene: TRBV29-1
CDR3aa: CSVEKGLYGYTF
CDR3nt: TGCAGCGTTGAGAAAGGCCTCTATGGCTACACCTTC

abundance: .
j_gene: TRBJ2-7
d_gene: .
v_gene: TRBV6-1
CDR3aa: CASSEALGGWDRSSYEQYF
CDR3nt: TGTGCCAGCAGTGAAGCCCTCGGAGGGTGGGACCGAAGCTCCTACGAGCAGTACTTC

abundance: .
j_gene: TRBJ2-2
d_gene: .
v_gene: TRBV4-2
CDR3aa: CASSQDPAPNPNTGELFF
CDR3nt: TGTGCCAGCAGCCAAGATCCCGCCCCGAATCCGAACACCGGGGAGCTGTTTTTT

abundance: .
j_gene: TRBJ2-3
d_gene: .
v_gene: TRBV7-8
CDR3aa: CASSFPRTDTQYF
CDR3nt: TGTGCCAGCAGCTTTCCCCGCACAGATACGCAGTATTTT

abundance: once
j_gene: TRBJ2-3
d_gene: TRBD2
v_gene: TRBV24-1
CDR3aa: CATSDLRGEATDTQYF
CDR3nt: TGTGCCACCAGTGATTTACGGGGGGAGGCCACAGATACGCAGTATTTT

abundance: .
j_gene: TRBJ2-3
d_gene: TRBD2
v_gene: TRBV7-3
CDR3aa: CASSQGLAGGVTDTQYF
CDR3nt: TGTGCCAGCAGCCAGGGACTAGCGGGGGGTGTCACAGATACGCAGTATTTT

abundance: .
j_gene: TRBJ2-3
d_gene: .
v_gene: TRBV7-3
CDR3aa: CASTLVADTQYF
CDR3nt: TGTGCCAGCACCTTGGTGGCGGATACGCAGTATTTT

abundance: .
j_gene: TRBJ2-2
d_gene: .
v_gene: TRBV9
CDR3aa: CASSVASRTGELFF
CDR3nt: TGTGCCAGCAGCGTAGCTAGTCGGACCGGGGAGCTGTTTTTT

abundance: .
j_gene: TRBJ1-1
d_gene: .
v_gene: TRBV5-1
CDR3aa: CASSLDYSGGLGSEAFF
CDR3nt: TGCGCCAGCAGCTTGGATTATTCTGGGGGGCTAGGGTCTGAAGCTTTCTTT

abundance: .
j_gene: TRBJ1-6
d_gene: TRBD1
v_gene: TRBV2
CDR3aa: CASSTGGSYNSPLHF
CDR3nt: TGTGCCAGCAGCACAGGGGGCTCCTATAATTCACCCCTCCACTTT

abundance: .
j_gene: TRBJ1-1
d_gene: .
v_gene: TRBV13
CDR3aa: CASSLVSANTEAFF
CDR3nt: TGTGCCAGCAGCTTAGTCTCAGCCAACACTGAAGCTTTCTTT

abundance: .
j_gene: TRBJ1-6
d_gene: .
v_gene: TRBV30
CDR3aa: CAWTVGVILSPLHF
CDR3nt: TGTGCCTGGACCGTGGGCGTAATATTGTCACCCCTCCACTTT

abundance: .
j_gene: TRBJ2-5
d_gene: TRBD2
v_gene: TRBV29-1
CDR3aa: CSVEDLGTSGVLETQYF
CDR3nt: TGCAGCGTTGAAGATCTAGGGACTAGCGGGGTTTTGGAGACCCAGTACTTC

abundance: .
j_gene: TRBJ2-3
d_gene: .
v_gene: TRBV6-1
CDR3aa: CASSDLVSTDTQYF
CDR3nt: TGTGCCAGCAGTGATTTGGTGTCGACAGATACGCAGTATTTT

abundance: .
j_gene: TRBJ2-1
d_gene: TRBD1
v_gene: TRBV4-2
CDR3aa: CASSTTLQQGAREQFF
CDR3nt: TGTGCCAGCAGCACAACCCTCCAACAGGGGGCGCGGGAGCAGTTCTTC

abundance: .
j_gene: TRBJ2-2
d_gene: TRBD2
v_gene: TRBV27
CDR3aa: CASSLMGGGNTGELFF
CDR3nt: TGTGCCAGCAGTTTAATGGGCGGGGGGAACACCGGGGAGCTGTTTTTT

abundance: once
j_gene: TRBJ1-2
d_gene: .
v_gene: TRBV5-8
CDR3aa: CAILRVPRVRYYGYTF
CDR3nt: TGTGCCATCTTAAGGGTCCCCAGGGTTAGATACTATGGCTACACCTTC

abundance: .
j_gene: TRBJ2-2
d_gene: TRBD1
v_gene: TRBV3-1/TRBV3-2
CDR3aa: CASSQDRAGGYTGELFF
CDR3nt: TGTGCCAGCAGCCAAGATCGGGCAGGGGGCTACACCGGGGAGCTGTTTTTT

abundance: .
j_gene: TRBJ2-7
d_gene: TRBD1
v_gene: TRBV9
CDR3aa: CASSPRQGRSSYEQYF
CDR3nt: TGTGCCAGCAGCCCGAGACAGGGGCGCAGCTCCTACGAGCAGTACTTC

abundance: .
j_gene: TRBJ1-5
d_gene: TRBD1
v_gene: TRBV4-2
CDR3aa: CASSQGVNRGVNQPQHF
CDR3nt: TGTGCCAGCAGCCAAGGCGTGAACAGGGGGGTCAATCAGCCCCAGCATTTT

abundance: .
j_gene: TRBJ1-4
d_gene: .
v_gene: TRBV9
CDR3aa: CASSALDWGHNEKLFF
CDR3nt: TGTGCCAGCAGCGCGCTGGACTGGGGTCATAATGAAAAACTGTTTTTT

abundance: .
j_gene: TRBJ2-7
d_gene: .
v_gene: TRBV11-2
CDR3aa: CASSPLSVIAYEQYF
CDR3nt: TGTGCCAGCAGCCCCCTTTCAGTCATAGCGTACGAGCAGTACTTC

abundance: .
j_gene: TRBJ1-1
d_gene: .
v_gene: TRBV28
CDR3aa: CASIQLGTEAFF
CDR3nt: TGTGCCAGCATTCAGTTGGGCACTGAAGCTTTCTTT

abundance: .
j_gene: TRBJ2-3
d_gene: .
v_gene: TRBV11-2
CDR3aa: CASSFADTQYF
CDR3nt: TGTGCCAGCAGCTTTGCAGATACGCAGTATTTT

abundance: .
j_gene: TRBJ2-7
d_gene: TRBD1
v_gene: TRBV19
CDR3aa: CASQTGTGVYEQYF
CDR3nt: TGTGCCAGCCAGACCGGGACAGGGGTCTACGAGCAGTACTTC

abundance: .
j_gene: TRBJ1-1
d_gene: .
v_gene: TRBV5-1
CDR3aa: CASSLLGNEAFF
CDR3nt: TGCGCCAGCAGCTTGTTGGGCAATGAAGCTTTCTTT

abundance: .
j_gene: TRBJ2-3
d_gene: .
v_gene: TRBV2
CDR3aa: CASSVRADTQYF
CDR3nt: TGTGCCAGCAGTGTGAGGGCAGATACGCAGTATTTT

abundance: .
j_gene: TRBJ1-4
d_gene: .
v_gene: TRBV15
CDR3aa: CATSRDKGEKLFF
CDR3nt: TGTGCCACCAGCAGAGATAAAGGGGAAAAACTGTTTTTT

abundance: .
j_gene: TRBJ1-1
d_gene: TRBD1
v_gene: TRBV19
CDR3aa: CASSIQGANTEAFF
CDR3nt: TGTGCCAGTAGTATTCAGGGGGCGAACACTGAAGCTTTCTTT

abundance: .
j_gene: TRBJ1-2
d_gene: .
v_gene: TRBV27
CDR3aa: CASRQTGYGYTF
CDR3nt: TGTGCCAGCAGACAGACAGGCTATGGCTACACCTTC

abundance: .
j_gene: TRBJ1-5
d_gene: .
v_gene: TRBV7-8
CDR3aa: CASSLVVGATYGNQPQHF
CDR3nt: TGTGCCAGCAGCTTAGTGGTGGGGGCGACCTATGGCAATCAGCCCCAGCATTTT

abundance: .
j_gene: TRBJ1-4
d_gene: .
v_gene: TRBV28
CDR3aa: CASSLTGATNEKLFF
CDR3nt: TGTGCCAGCAGTTTAACAGGAGCAACTAATGAAAAACTGTTTTTT

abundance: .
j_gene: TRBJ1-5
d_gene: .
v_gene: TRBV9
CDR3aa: CASSVTGNYQPQHF
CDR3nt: TGTGCCAGCAGCGTCACAGGAAATTATCAGCCCCAGCATTTT

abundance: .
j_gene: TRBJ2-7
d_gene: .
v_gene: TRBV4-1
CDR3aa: CASSQEEGASYEQYF
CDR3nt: TGCGCCAGCAGCCAAGAGGAGGGAGCCTCCTACGAGCAGTACTTC